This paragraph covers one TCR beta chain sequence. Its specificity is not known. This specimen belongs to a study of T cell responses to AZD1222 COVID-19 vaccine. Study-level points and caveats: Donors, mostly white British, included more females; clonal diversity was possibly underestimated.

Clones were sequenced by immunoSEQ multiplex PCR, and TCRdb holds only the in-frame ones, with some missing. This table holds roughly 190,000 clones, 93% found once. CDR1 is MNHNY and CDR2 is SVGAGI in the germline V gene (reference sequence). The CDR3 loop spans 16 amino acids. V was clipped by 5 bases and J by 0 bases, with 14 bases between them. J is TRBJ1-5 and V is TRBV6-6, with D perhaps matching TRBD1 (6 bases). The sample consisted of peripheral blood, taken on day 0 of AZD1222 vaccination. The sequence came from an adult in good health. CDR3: CASSGDKTYSNQPQHF. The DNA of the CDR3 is TGTGCCAGCAGTGGGGACAAAACCTATAGCAATCAGCCCCAGCATTTT.